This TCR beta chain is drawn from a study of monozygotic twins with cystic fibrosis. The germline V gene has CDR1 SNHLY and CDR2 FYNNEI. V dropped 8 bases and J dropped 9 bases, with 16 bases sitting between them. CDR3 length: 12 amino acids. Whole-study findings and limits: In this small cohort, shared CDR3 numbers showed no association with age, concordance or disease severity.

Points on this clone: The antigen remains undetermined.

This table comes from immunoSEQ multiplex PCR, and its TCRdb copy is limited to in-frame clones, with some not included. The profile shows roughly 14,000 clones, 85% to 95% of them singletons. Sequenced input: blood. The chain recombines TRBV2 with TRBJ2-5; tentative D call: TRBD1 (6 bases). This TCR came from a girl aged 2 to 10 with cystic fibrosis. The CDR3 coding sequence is TGTGCCAGCCAGGGGTCAATTGGGGCCCAGTACTTC. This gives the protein CASQGSIGAQYF.